Below are 8 T cell receptor beta chains sequenced from a single sample in a study of blood T cell repertoires in COVID-19. The assay was immunoSEQ multiplex PCR, and TCRdb's table has in-frame clones only and misses some. Among 250,000 to 350,000 clones listed, around 90% were seen once. Material: PBMCs or T cells enriched from blood (not recorded which). These receptors were taken from a woman in her twenties or thirties who had recovered from COVID-19.

The chain is built from TRBV25-1 and TRBJ1-2, with 9 bases matching TRBD1. V dropped 4 bases and J dropped 4; count of bases not matched to a gene: 4. In germline, CDR1 is MGHDK, CDR2 SYGVNS. The CDR3 contains 14 residues. The CDR3 nucleotides are TGTGCCAGCAGTGGGGACAGGGTAGGCTATGGCTACACCTTC. This encodes CASSGDRVGYGYTF.

V usage is TRBV3-1 (or the pseudogene TRBV3-2) and J usage is TRBJ2-5; D is possibly TRBD1 (6 bases). Trimming removed 2 bases from V and 3 bases from J, with 10 bases in between. The CDR3 covers 14 residues. In germline, CDR1 is LGHDT, CDR2 YNNKEL (reference sequence). CDR3 nucleotides: TGTGCCAGCAGCCAAAGGACAGCGAAAGAGACCCAGTACTTC. Protein sequence: CASSQRTAKETQYF.

The CDR3 here is CASSYVNLNTEAFF. The CDR3 region has the DNA TGTGCCAGCAGTTACGTTAATTTGAACACTGAAGCTTTCTTT. V gene TRBV6-2 or TRBV6-3 combines with J gene TRBJ1-1; D remains ambiguous. There are 14 residues in the CDR3. CDR1 and CDR2 from the germline V gene are MNHEY and SVGEGT. Trimming shortened V by 2 bases and J by 0 bases, and 7 bases separated the two germline ends.

The V gene is TRBV5-6, the J gene TRBJ1-1, with TRBD1 matching 10 bases. This CDR3 is built from 16 residues. V shed 0 bases and J 2 bases; nucleotides not matched to a gene: 4. CDR1 SGHDT and CDR2 YYEEEE come from the germline V gene. CDR3 region: CASSLGQGATNTEAFF. CDR3 nucleotides: TGTGCCAGCAGCTTGGGACAGGGGGCCACCAACACTGAAGCTTTCTTT.

V gene TRBV27 combines with J gene TRBJ1-6, with D tentatively TRBD1 (5 bases). Trimming stripped 6 bases from V and 2 bases from J, with 14 bases between. The CDR3 has 16 residues. Germline values: CDR1 MNHEY, CDR2 SMNVEV (reference sequence). The CDR3 DNA follows: TGTGCCAGCAGAAATAAAGGGGCACCCTATAATTCACCCCTCCACTTT. Protein: CASRNKGAPYNSPLHF.

The rearrangement links TRBV4-3 to TRBJ2-3; 7 nucleotides match TRBD2. CDR1 LGHNA and CDR2 YSLEER come from the germline V gene. The CDR3 spans 18 residues. Trimming took 0 bases from V and 3 from J; bases not matched to a gene: 12. The CDR3 here is CASSQDAFGGGLTDTQYF. DNA of the CDR3: TGCGCCAGCAGCCAAGATGCGTTCGGCGGGGGACTGACAGATACGCAGTATTTT.

The CDR3, as DNA: TGTGCCAGCAGCTTAGCAGGAGGTCGCTCTGGAAACACCATATATTTT. Translation: CASSLAGGRSGNTIYF. J is TRBJ1-3 and V is TRBV7-9; D gene ambiguous. Trimming removed 0 bases from V and 0 bases from J, with 9 bases in between. Germline values: CDR1 SEHNR, CDR2 FQNEAQ (reference sequence). The CDR3 is 16 amino acids.

This clone has only one observation. The chain links TRBV6-5 to TRBJ1-3; D unresolved. Germline V gives CDR1 MNHEY, CDR2 SVGAGI. This CDR3 is built from 14 residues. The V gene lost 0 bases and the J gene lost 2 bases, with 5 bases spanning the gap. The CDR3 loop is CASSYSSAGNTIYF. In DNA form, the CDR3 reads TGTGCCAGCAGTTACTCTAGTGCTGGAAACACCATATATTTT.